A selection of T cell receptor beta chains follows, all from one sample in a study of T-cell memory formation after mild COVID-19. One entry per CDR3 protein results from TCRdb running MiXCR on the 5' RACE reads. The repertoire consists of roughly 160,000 distinct CDR3 sequences, with around 13% occurring once and the leading ten covering 2.5% to 3.5%. The sample comprised PBMCs or a T cell subset sorted from them (not recorded which). The receptors here all came from a man between 18 and 35 years old who had mild COVID-19 (a few samples of this study predate the infection). Cell type and time point are not known. Both conserved end residues are trimmed from each CDR3. Each record gives: J gene, CDR3 length, V gene, CDR3 protein.

J: TRBJ2-7
length: 13
V: TRBV5-1
CDR3: ASSPTRQGPREQY

J: TRBJ2-2
length: 15
V: TRBV4-1
CDR3: ASSHRPRGGDTGELF

J: TRBJ2-1
length: 14
V: TRBV7-9
CDR3: ASSLAKGVLLNEQF

J: TRBJ2-5
length: 13
V: TRBV7-2
CDR3: ASNIAGGKKETQY

J: TRBJ2-1
length: 10
V: TRBV20-1
CDR3: SAAGGVYEQF

J: TRBJ2-6
length: 10
V: TRBV6-2/TRBV6-3
CDR3: ASGLRANVLT

J: TRBJ1-1
length: 11
V: TRBV5-1
CDR3: ASSFVGDTEAF

J: TRBJ1-1
length: 11
V: TRBV24-1
CDR3: ATSGDRNTEAF

J: TRBJ2-4
length: 12
V: TRBV9
CDR3: ASSSRVVGNIQY

J: TRBJ2-2
length: 13
V: TRBV7-6
CDR3: ASSLVRGVTGELF

J: TRBJ2-3
length: 13
V: TRBV6-5
CDR3: ASKYRGTSTDTQY

J: TRBJ1-2
length: 11
V: TRBV19
CDR3: ASTAGQYYGYT

J: TRBJ2-5
length: 13
V: TRBV5-1
CDR3: ASSQGPTIQETQY

J: TRBJ1-2
length: 12
V: TRBV4-3
CDR3: ASSQDWDSYGYT

J: TRBJ2-3
length: 11
V: TRBV12-3/TRBV12-4
CDR3: ASRPSGGDTQY

J: TRBJ2-3
length: 16
V: TRBV20-1
CDR3: SARLGLAGRTSTDTQY

J: TRBJ1-6
length: 12
V: TRBV20-1
CDR3: SARAGDYNSPLH

J: TRBJ2-7
length: 13
V: TRBV6-6
CDR3: ASSYSRTAAYEQY

J: TRBJ1-1
length: 14
V: TRBV27
CDR3: ASSTPHRGRSTEAF

J: TRBJ2-3
length: 13
V: TRBV11-2
CDR3: ASSLDAGGTDTQY

J: TRBJ1-1
length: 16
V: TRBV7-9
CDR3: ASSSPPGTGGINTEAF

J: TRBJ2-1
length: 13
V: TRBV4-3
CDR3: ASSQGNRGFNEQF

J: TRBJ1-1
length: 13
V: TRBV12-3/TRBV12-4
CDR3: ASSPSGSWNTEAF

J: TRBJ2-2
length: 12
V: TRBV5-1
CDR3: ASSLQGQTGELF

J: TRBJ2-2
length: 12
V: TRBV12-3/TRBV12-4
CDR3: ASSLVRSTGELF

J: TRBJ1-4
length: 10
V: TRBV2
CDR3: ASRYRDEKLF

J: TRBJ2-3
length: 14
V: TRBV5-1
CDR3: ASSLPSGGAFDTQY

J: TRBJ1-5
length: 12
V: TRBV12-3/TRBV12-4
CDR3: ASSTDTRGQPQH

J: TRBJ2-1
length: 13
V: TRBV6-6
CDR3: ASSYSGGQNNEQF

J: TRBJ1-1
length: 12
V: TRBV7-9
CDR3: AASEGDRAPEAF

J: TRBJ2-3
length: 12
V: TRBV12-3/TRBV12-4
CDR3: ASTGQGASDTQY

J: TRBJ2-3
length: 14
V: TRBV6-1
CDR3: ASRYARTGGTDTQY

J: TRBJ2-1
length: 12
V: TRBV20-1
CDR3: SAGLAPSYNEQF

J: TRBJ1-2
length: 13
V: TRBV7-2
CDR3: ASSRIRRINYGYT

J: TRBJ2-3
length: 12
V: TRBV7-3
CDR3: ASSLLSGGDTQY

J: TRBJ1-2
length: 9
V: TRBV3-1
CDR3: ASSQIGGYT

J: TRBJ2-4
length: 14
V: TRBV20-1
CDR3: SARGASGGAFGIQY

J: TRBJ2-5
length: 10
V: TRBV7-9
CDR3: ASSVPDGTQY

J: TRBJ2-3
length: 14
V: TRBV5-5
CDR3: ASSLVMGQGGDTQY

J: TRBJ1-2
length: 11
V: TRBV11-2
CDR3: ASSPQGARGYN

J: TRBJ1-4
length: 13
V: TRBV7-8
CDR3: ASSREPDRGEKLF

J: TRBJ2-7
length: 13
V: TRBV7-2
CDR3: ASSLGAGGPYEQY

J: TRBJ1-1
length: 13
V: TRBV15
CDR3: ATSRVRGAGTEAF

J: TRBJ2-4
length: 12
V: TRBV19
CDR3: ASKYSGDGNIQY

J: TRBJ1-1
length: 10
V: TRBV12-3/TRBV12-4
CDR3: ASRGTGPEAF

J: TRBJ2-7
length: 12
V: TRBV4-3
CDR3: ASSQEGRGYEQY

J: TRBJ2-1
length: 13
V: TRBV12-3/TRBV12-4
CDR3: ASSRLAGQYNEQF

J: TRBJ1-1
length: 12
V: TRBV7-3
CDR3: ASSLTGEVTEAF

J: TRBJ1-2
length: 10
V: TRBV12-3/TRBV12-4
CDR3: ASSFGWDGYT

J: TRBJ1-4
length: 12
V: TRBV5-5
CDR3: ASSLADGAEKLF

J: TRBJ1-2
length: 14
V: TRBV9
CDR3: ASSVSPGQEGSGYT

J: TRBJ2-3
length: 12
V: TRBV5-1
CDR3: ASGSGEGRDTQY